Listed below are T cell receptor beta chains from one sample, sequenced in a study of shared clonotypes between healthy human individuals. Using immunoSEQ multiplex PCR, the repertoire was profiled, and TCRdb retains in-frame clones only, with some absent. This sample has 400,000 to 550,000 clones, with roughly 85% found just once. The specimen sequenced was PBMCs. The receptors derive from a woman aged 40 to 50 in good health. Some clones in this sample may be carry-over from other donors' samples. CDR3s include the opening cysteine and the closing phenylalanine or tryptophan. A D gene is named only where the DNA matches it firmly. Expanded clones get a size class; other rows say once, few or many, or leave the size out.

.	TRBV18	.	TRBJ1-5	CASSPETGHQPQHF	TGTGCCAGCTCACCGGAGACAGGACATCAGCCCCAGCATTTT
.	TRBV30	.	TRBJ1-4	CAWSDAWGEKLFF	TGTGCCTGGAGTGACGCCTGGGGTGAAAAACTGTTTTTT
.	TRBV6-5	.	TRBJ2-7	CASRDSGIYEQYF	TGTGCCAGCAGGGACTCAGGGATTTACGAGCAGTACTTC
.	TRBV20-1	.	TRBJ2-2	CSARGTGELFF	TGCAGTGCTAGGGGCACCGGGGAGCTGTTTTTT
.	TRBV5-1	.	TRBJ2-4	CASSLVGRNATKNIQYF	TGCGCCAGCAGCTTGGTCGGCAGAAACGCAACCAAAAACATTCAGTACTTC
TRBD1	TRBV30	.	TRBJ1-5	CAWGTVSSNQPQHF	TGTGCCTGGGGGACAGTATCTAGCAATCAGCCCCAGCATTTT
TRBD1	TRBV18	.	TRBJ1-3	CASSPEQGIGGNTIYF	TGTGCCAGCTCACCAGAACAGGGGATCGGTGGAAACACCATATATTTT
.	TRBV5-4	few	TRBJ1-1	CASSSLTEAFF	TGTGCCAGCAGCTCTTTAACTGAAGCTTTCTTT
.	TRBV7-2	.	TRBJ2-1	CASSLDGYNEQFF	TGTGCCAGCAGCTTAGACGGATACAATGAGCAGTTCTTC
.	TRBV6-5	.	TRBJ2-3	CASSYSVGTTDTQYF	TGTGCCAGCAGTTACTCTGTGGGAACCACAGATACGCAGTATTTT
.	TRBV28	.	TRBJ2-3	CASSLSVEYTDTQYF	TGTGCCAGCAGTTTGTCGGTTGAGTACACAGATACGCAGTATTTT
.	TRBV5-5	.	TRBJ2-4	CASSLETGKNIQYF	TGTGCCAGCAGCTTGGAAACAGGGAAAAACATTCAGTACTTC
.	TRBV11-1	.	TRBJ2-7	CASSQPGKVYEQYF	TGTGCCAGCAGCCAACCCGGGAAAGTCTACGAGCAGTACTTC
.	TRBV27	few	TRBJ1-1	CASSWKRDTEAFF	TGTGCCAGCAGTTGGAAGAGGGACACTGAAGCTTTCTTT
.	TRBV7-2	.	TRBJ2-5	CASSLSETQYF	TGTGCCAGCAGCTTGTCAGAGACCCAGTACTTC
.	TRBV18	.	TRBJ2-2	CASSPDSNGELFF	TGTGCCAGCTCACCGGACAGCAACGGGGAGCTGTTTTTT
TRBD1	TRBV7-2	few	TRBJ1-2	CASSPLTGIGYTF	TGTGCCAGCAGCCCCCTGACAGGGATTGGCTACACCTTC